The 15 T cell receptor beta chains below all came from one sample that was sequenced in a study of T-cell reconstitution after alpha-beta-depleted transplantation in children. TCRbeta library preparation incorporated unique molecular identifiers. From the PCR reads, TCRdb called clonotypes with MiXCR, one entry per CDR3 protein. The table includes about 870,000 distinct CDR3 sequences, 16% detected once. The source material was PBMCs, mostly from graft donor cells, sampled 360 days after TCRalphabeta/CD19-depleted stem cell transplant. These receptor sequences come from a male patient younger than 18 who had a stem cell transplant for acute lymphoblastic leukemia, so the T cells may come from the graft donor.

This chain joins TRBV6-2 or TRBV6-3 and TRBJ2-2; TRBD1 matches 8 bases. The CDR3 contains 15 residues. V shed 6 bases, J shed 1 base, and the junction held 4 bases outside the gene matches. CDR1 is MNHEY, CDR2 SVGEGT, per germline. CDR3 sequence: CASRPGTGNTGELFF. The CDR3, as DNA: TGTGCCAGCAGACCCGGGACAGGGAACACCGGGGAGCTGTTTTTT.

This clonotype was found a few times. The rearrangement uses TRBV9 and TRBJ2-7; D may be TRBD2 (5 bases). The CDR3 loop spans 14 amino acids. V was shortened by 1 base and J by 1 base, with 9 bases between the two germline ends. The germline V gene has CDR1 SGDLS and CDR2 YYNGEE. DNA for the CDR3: TGTGCCAGCAGCGTAATCTCGGGGTCCTACGAGCAGTACTTC. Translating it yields CASSVISGSYEQYF.

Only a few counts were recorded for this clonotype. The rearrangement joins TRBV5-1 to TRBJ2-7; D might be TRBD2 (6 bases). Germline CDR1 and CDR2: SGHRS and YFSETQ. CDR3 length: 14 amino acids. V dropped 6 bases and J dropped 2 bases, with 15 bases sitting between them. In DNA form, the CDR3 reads TGCGCCAGCAACTCGGGAGCGGTAGCCTACGAGCAGTACTTC. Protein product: CASNSGAVAYEQYF. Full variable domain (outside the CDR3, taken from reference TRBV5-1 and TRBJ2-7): KAGVTQTPRYLIKTRGQQVTLSCSPISGHRSVSWYQQTPGQGLQFLFEYFSETQRNKGNFPGRFSGRQFSNSRSEMNVSTLELGDSALYLCASNSGAVAYEQYFGPGTRLTVT.

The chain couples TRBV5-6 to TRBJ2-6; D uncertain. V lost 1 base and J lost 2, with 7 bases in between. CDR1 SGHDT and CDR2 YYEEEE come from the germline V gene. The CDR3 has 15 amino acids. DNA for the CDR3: TGTGCCAGCAGCTTGAGGGTAGCTGGGGCCAACGTCCTGACTTTC. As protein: CASSLRVAGANVLTF. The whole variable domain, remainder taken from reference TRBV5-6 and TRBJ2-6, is DAGVTQSPTHLIKTRGQQVTLRCSPKSGHDTVSWYQQALGQGPQFIFQYYEEEERQRGNFPDRFSGHQFPNYSSELNVNALLLGDSALYLCASSLRVAGANVLTFGAGSRLTVL.

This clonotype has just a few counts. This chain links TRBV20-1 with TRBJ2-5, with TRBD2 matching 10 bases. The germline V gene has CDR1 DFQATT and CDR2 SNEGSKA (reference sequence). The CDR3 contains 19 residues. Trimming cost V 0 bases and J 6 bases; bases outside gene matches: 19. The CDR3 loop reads CSARDLTLAGEGGKKTQYF. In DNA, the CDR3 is TGCAGTGCTAGAGATTTAACCCTAGCGGGAGAGGGGGGCAAAAAGACCCAGTACTTC.

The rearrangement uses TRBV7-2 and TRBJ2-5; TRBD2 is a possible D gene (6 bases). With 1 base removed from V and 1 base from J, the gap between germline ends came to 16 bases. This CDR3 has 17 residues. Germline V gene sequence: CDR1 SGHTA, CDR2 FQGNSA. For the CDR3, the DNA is TGTGCCAGCAGCTTAGGTTTCGGGGGACGAATCCAAGAGACCCAGTACTTC. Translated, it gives CASSLGFGGRIQETQYF.

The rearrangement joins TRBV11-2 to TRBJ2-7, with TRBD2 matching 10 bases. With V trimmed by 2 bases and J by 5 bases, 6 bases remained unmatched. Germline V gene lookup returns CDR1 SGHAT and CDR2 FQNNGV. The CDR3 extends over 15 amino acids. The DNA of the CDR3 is TGTGCCAGCAGCTTATACCTAGCGGGAGTGGACGAGCAGTACTTC. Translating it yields CASSLYLAGVDEQYF.

This chain's CDR3 is CASSPSGVGGNEQFF. The CDR3 nucleotides read TGTGCCAGCAGCCCCAGCGGGGTGGGTGGGAATGAGCAGTTCTTC. V gene TRBV3-1 combines with J gene TRBJ2-1, with 7 bases aligning to TRBD2. CDR1 is LGHDT and CDR2 is YNNKEL in the germline V gene (reference sequence). V shed 4 bases, J shed 7 bases, and the junction held 10 bases outside the gene matches. This CDR3 is 15 amino acids long.

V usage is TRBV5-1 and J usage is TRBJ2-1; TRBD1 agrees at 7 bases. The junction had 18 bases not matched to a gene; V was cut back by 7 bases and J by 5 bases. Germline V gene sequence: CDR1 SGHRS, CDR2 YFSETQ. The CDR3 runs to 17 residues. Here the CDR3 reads CASGDFGQVRGNNEQFF. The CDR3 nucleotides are TGCGCCAGCGGCGATTTCGGACAGGTCAGGGGCAACAATGAGCAGTTCTTC.

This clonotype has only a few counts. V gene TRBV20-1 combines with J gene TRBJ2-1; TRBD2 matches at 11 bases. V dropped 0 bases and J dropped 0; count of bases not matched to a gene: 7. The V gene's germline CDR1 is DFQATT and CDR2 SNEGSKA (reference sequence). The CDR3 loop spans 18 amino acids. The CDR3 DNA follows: TGCAGTGCTAGAGATCCCCGTAGCGGGAGGGCCTCCTACAATGAGCAGTTCTTC. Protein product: CSARDPRSGRASYNEQFF.

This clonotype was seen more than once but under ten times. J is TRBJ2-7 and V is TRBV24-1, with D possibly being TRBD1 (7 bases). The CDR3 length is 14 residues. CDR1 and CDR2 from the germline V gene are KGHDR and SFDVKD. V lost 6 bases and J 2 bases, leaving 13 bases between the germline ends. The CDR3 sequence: CATSYPGGTYEQYF. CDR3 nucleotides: TGTGCCACCAGTTACCCAGGGGGGACCTACGAGCAGTACTTC.

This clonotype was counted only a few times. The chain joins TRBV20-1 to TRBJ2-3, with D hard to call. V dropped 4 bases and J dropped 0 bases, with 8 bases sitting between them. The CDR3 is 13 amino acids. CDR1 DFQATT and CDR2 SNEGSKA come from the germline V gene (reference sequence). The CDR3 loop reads CSANWVSTDTQYF. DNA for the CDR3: TGCAGTGCTAACTGGGTTAGCACAGATACGCAGTATTTT.

The DNA for the CDR3 is TGTGCCAGCAGCTTAGCCCAGGGATTCGGACAGCCCCAGCATTTT. Its protein is CASSLAQGFGQPQHF. This chain uses TRBV7-8 with TRBJ1-5, with TRBD1 as a possible D gene (5 bases). Germline V gene sequence: CDR1 SGHVS, CDR2 FQNEAQ. Trimming left V 0 bases short and J 7 bases short, with 13 bases between. This CDR3 contains 15 residues.

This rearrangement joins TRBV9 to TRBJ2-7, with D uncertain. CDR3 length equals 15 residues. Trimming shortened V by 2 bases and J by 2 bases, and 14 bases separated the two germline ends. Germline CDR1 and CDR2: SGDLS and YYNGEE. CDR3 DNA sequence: TGTGCCAGCAGCGTCGGTGGTGTAAATACCTACGAGCAGTACTTC. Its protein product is CASSVGGVNTYEQYF.

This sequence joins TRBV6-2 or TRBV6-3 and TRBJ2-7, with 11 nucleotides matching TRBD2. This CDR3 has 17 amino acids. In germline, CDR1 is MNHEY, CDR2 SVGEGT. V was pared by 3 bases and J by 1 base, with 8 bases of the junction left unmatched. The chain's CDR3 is CASSYRGGTSGSYEQYF. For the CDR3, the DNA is TGTGCCAGCAGTTATAGGGGCGGGACTAGCGGATCCTACGAGCAGTACTTC.